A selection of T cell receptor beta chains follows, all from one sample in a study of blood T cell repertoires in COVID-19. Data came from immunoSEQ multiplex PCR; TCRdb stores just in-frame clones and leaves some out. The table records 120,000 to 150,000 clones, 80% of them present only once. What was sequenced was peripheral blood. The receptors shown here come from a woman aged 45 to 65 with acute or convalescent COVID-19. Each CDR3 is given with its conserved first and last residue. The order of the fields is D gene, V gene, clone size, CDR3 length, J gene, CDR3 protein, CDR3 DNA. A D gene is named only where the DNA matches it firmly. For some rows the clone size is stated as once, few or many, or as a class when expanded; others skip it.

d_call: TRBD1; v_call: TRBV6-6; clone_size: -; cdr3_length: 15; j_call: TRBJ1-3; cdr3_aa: CASSYDRDSGNTIYF; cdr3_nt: TGTGCCAGCAGCTATGACAGGGACTCTGGAAACACCATATATTTT
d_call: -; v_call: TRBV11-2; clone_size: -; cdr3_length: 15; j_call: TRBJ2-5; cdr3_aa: CASSLAGGKKETQYF; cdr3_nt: TGTGCCAGCAGCTTGGCAGGGGGGAAAAAAGAGACCCAGTACTTC
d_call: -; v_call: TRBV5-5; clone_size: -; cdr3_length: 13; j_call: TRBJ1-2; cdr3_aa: CASSLAHREGYTF; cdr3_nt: TGTGCCAGCAGCTTAGCCCACAGGGAAGGCTACACCTTC
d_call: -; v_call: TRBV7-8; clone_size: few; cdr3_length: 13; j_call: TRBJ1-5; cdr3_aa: CASSTQKDQPQHF; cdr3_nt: TGTGCCAGCAGCACACAGAAGGATCAGCCCCAGCATTTT
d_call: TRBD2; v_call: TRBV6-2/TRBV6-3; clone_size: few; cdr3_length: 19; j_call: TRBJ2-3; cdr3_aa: CASSPRLETSGYYTDTQYF; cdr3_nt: TGTGCCAGCAGCCCGAGGCTCGAGACTAGCGGTTATTACACAGATACGCAGTATTTT
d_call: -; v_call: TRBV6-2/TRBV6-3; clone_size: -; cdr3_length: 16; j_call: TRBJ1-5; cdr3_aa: CASSHRSWGGNQPQHF; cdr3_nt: TGTGCCAGCAGCCATAGGAGTTGGGGAGGCAATCAGCCCCAGCATTTT
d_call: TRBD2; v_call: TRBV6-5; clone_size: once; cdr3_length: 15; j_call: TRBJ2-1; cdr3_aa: CASSYLAGDLNEQFF; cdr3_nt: TGTGCCAGCAGCTATTTAGCGGGGGACCTTAATGAGCAGTTCTTC
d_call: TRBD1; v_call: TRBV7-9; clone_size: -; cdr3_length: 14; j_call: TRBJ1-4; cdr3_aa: CASSSGTGNEKLFF; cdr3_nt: TGTGCCAGCAGCTCAGGGACAGGGAATGAAAAACTGTTTTTT
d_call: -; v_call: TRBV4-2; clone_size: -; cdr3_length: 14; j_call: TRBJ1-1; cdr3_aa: CASSQDIQGVRAFF; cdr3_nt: TGTGCCAGCAGCCAAGATATACAGGGCGTGCGAGCTTTCTTT
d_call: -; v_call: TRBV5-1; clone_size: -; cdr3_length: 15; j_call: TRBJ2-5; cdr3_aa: CASSLLTSEKETQYF; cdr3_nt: TGCGCCAGCAGCTTGTTAACTAGTGAGAAAGAGACCCAGTACTTC
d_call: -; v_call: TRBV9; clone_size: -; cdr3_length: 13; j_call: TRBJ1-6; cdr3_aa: CASSGQPGSPLHF; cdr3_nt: TGTGCCAGCAGCGGACAGCCAGGTTCACCCCTCCACTTT
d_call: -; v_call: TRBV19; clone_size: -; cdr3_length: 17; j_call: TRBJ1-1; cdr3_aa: CASSTLTGTNPMTEAFF; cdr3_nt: TGTGCCAGTAGTACCTTAACCGGGACAAACCCGATGACTGAAGCTTTCTTT
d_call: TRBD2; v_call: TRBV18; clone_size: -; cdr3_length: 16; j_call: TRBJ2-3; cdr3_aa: CASSPPASGGADTQYF; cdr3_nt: TGTGCCAGCTCACCACCGGCTAGCGGGGGGGCAGATACGCAGTATTTT
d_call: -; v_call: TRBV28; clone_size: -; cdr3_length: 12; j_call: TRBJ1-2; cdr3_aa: CASSLRNYGYTF; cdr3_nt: TGTGCCAGCAGTTTACGTAACTATGGCTACACCTTC
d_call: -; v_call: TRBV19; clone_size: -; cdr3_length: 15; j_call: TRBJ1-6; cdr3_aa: CASSFSRPSDSPLHF; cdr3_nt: TGTGCCAGTAGTTTTAGCCGACCGAGCGATTCACCCCTCCACTTT
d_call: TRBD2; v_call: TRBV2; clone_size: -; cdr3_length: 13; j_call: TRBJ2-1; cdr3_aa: CASSGGAYNEQFF; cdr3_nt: TGTGCCAGCAGCGGGGGGGCCTACAATGAGCAGTTCTTC
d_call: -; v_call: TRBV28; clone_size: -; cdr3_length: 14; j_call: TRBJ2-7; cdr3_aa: CASRGQPSAYEQYF; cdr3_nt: TGTGCCAGCCGAGGACAGCCCTCAGCCTACGAGCAGTACTTC
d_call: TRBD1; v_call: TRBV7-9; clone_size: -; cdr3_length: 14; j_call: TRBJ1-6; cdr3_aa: CASRIDRVNSPLHF; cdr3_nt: TGTGCCAGCAGGATAGACAGGGTAAATTCACCCCTCCACTTT
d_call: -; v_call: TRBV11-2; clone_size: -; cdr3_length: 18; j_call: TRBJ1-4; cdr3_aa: CASSLGFGGSPTNEKLFF; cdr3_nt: TGTGCCAGCAGCTTAGGTTTCGGGGGTAGTCCAACTAATGAAAAACTGTTTTTT
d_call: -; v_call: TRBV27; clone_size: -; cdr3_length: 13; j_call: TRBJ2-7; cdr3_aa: CASSGELIYEQYF; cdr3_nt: TGTGCCAGCAGTGGTGAACTGATCTACGAGCAGTACTTC
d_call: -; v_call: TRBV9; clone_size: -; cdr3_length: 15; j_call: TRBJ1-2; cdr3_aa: CASSVSGAAYYGYTF; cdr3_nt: TGTGCCAGCAGCGTGAGCGGGGCAGCCTACTATGGCTACACCTTC
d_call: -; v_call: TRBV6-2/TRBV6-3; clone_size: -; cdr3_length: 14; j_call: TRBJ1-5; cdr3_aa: CASSYRGNDQPQHF; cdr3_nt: TGTGCCAGCAGTTACCGGGGGAACGATCAGCCCCAGCATTTT
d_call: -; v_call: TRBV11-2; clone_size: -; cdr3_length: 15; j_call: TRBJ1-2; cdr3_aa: CASSFTAGVESGYTF; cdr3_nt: TGTGCCAGCAGCTTCACGGCAGGGGTGGAAAGTGGCTACACCTTC
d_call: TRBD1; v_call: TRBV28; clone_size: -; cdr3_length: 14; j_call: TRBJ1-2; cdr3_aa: CASSPGTAPYGYTF; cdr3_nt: TGTGCCAGCAGCCCGGGGACAGCCCCCTATGGCTACACCTTC
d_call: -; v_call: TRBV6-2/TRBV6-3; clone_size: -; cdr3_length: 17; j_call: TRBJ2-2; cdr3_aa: CASSYTGGFANTGELFF; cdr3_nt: TGTGCCAGCAGTTATACGGGGGGCTTCGCGAACACCGGGGAGCTGTTTTTT
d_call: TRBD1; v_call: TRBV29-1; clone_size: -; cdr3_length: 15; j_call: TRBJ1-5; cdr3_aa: CSVSETGGGNQPQHF; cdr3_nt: TGCAGCGTGTCCGAGACAGGGGGTGGCAATCAGCCCCAGCATTTT
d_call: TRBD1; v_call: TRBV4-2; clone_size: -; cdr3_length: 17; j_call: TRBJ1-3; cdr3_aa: CASSQDDRGFSGNTIYF; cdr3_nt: TGTGCCAGCAGCCAAGACGACAGGGGGTTCTCTGGAAACACCATATATTTT
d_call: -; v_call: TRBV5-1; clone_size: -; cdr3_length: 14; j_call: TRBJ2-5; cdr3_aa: CASSSGLFQETQYF; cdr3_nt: TGCGCCAGCAGCTCGGGACTTTTTCAAGAGACCCAGTACTTC
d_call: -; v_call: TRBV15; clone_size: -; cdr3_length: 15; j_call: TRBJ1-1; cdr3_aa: CATSRQSSPGTEAFF; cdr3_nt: TGTGCCACCAGCAGACAATCGAGCCCGGGGACTGAAGCTTTCTTT
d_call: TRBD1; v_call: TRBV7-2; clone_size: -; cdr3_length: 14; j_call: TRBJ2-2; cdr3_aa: CASSFSGQERELFF; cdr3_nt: TGTGCCAGCAGCTTCTCCGGACAGGAAAGGGAGCTGTTTTTT
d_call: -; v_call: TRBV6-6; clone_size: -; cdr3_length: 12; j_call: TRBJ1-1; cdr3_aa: CASVALSTEAFF; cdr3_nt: TGTGCCAGCGTAGCACTCAGCACTGAAGCTTTCTTT
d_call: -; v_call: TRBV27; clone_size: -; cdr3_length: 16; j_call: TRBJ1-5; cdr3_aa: CASSLVGGVGNQPQHF; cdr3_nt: TGTGCCAGCAGTTTAGTCGGGGGGGTGGGCAATCAGCCCCAGCATTTT
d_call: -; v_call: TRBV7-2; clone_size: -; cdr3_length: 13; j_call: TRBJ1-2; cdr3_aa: CASSLQGPYGYTF; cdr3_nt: TGTGCCAGCAGCTTACAGGGTCCCTATGGCTACACCTTC
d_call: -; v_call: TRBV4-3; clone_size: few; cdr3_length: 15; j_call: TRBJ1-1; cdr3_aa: CASSQADLTGTEAFF; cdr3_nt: TGCGCCAGCAGCCAAGCCGATTTGACAGGAACTGAAGCTTTCTTT
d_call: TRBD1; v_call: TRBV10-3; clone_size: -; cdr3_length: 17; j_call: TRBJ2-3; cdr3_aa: CALGQGLNQAETDTQYF; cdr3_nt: TGTGCCTTGGGACAGGGTTTGAATCAAGCCGAAACAGATACGCAGTATTTT
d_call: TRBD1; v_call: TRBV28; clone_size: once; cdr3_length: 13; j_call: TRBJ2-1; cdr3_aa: CASSQRTGTGPFF; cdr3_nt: TGTGCCAGCAGCCAAAGGACCGGGACAGGTCCGTTCTTC
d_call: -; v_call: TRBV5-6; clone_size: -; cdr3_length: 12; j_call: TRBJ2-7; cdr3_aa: CASSLFFHEQYF; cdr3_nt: TGTGCCAGCAGCTTGTTCTTCCACGAGCAGTACTTC
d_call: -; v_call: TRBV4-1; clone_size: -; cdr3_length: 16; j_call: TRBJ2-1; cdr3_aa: CASSQEPRGPYNEQFF; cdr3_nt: TGCGCCAGCAGCCAAGAGCCCAGAGGCCCTTACAATGAGCAGTTCTTC
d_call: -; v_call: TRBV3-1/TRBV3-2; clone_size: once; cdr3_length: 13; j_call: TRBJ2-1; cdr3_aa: CASSQGDYNEQFF; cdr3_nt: TGTGCCAGCAGCCAAGGAGACTACAATGAGCAGTTCTTC
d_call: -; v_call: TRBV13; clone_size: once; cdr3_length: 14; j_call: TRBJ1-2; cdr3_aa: CASSSTGSRYGYTF; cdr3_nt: TGTGCCAGCAGCTCCACAGGGTCCCGCTATGGCTACACCTTC
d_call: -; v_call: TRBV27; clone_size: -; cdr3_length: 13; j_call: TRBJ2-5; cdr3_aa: CASSLNSFETQYF; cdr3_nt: TGTGCCAGCAGTTTAAATTCTTTCGAGACCCAGTACTTC
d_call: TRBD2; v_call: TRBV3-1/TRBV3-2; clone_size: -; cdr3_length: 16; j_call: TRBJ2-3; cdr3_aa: CASSQAEGGGTDTQYF; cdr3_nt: TGTGCCAGCAGCCAAGCTGAGGGAGGGGGCACAGATACGCAGTATTTT
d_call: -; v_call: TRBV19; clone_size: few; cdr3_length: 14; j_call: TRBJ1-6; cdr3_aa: CASSVVRGNSPLHF; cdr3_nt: TGTGCCAGTAGTGTTGTCAGGGGAAATTCACCCCTCCACTTT
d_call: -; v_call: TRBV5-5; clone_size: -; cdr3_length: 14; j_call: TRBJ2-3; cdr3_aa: CASSHLGPTDTQYF; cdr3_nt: TGTGCCAGCAGCCACCTTGGCCCCACAGATACGCAGTATTTT
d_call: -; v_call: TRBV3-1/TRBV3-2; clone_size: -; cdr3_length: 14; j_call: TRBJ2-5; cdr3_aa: CASSPPDRRETQYF; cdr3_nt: TGTGCCAGCAGCCCCCCGGACAGACGGGAGACCCAGTACTTC
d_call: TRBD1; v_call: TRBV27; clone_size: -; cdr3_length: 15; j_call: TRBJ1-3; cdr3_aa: CASREGAVSGNTIYF; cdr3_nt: TGTGCCAGCAGGGAGGGGGCCGTCTCTGGAAACACCATATATTTT
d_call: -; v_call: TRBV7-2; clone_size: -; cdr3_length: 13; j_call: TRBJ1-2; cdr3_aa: CASSPSDRYGYTF; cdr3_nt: TGTGCCAGCAGCCCGTCCGACAGATATGGCTACACCTTC